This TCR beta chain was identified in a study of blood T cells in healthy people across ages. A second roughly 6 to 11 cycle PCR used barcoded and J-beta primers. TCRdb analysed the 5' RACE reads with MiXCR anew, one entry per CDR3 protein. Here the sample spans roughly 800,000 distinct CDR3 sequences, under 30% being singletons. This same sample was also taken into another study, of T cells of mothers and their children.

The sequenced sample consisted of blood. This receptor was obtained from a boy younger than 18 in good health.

CDR3 region: CASRRTVEQFF. CDR3 nucleotides: TGTGCCAGTAGAAGGACGGTTGAGCAGTTCTTC. The genes are TRBV19 and TRBJ2-1; D ambiguous. The CDR3 totals 11 residues. Trimming shortened V by 6 bases and J by 9 bases, and 9 bases separated the two germline ends. CDR1 LNHDA and CDR2 SQIVND come from the germline V gene (reference sequence).